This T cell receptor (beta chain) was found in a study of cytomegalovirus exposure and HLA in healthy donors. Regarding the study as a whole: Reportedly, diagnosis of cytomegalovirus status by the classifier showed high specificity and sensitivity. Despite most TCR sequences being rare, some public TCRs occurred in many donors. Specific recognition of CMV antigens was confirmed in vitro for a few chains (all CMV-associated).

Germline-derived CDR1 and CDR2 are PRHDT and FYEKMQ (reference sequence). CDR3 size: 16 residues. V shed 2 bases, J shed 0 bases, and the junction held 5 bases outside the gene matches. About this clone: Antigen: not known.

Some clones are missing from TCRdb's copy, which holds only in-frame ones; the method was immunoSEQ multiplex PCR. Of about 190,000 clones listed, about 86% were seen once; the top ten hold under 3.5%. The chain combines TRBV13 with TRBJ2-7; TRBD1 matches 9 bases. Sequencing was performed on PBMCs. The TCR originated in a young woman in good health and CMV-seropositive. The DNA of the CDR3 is TGTGCCAGCAGCTTATCCGGACAGGGGAGCTCCTACGAGCAGTACTTC. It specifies CASSLSGQGSSYEQYF.